This passage covers 10 T cell receptor beta chains from one sample sequenced in a study of tumor and adjacent non-tumor tissue in lung cancer. Three rounds of nested PCR, following a modified ARM-PCR protocol, produced the TCRbeta library. TCRdb reprocessed the multiplex PCR reads via MiXCR and lists one record per CDR3 protein. The sample comprises approximately 110,000 distinct CDR3 sequences, 75% of which are singletons, and under 45% rests with the top ten. This sample's RNA came from whole unsorted tissue. Specimen: lung tumor tissue. These receptors all stem from a woman aged 60-75 years with non-small cell lung cancer.

This clonotype has more than one count but fewer than ten. The chain recombines TRBV28 with TRBJ1-6; D unclear. This CDR3 has 17 amino acids. V was cut by 6 bases and J by 9 bases, with 24 bases left in between. Germline V gene sequence: CDR1 MDHEN, CDR2 SYDVKM. CDR3 in amino acids: CASRPPLRLAVGSPLHF. The CDR3 bases are TGTGCCAGCAGGCCACCTTTAAGGCTTGCCGTTGGTTCACCCCTCCACTTT.

About this clonotype: Germline is not matched at one junction end, which may reflect a read error. This chain connects TRBV11-2 to TRBJ2-1; TRBD1 matches 7 bases. This CDR3 region has 16 residues. CDR1 is SGHAT, CDR2 FQNNGV, per germline. CDR3 sequence reads: CDSCRPGQRSYNEQFF. The DNA of the CDR3 is TGTGACAGCTGCAGACCGGGACAGCGCTCCTACAATGAGCAGTTCTTC.

In the case of this clonotype: The junction differs from germline at one of its ends, possibly a read error. The chain has TRBV11-2 and TRBJ1-5, with 10 bases aligning to TRBD1. This CDR3 contains 12 residues. From germline, CDR1 is SGHAT and CDR2 FQNNGV. CDR3 coding DNA: TGCCAGCCCCCGGGACAGGGGTCAGCCCAGCATTTT. It encodes CQPPGQGSAQHF.

This sequence joins TRBV11-3 and TRBJ1-6; unclear D gene. The CDR3 is made up of 16 amino acids. V lost 5 bases and J 14 bases, leaving 25 bases between the germline ends. Germline V gene data show CDR1 as SGHNT and CDR2 as YENEEA. The CDR3 loop reads CASSPKKSSYKSSLHF. The DNA of the CDR3 is TGTGCCAGCAGCCCCAAAAAAAGCTCCTATAAATCATCCCTCCACTTT.

Worth noting for this clonotype: This clone may be a read error of a much larger clone one base away. The J gene is TRBJ1-5, the V gene TRBV28, with no clear D. Trimming took off 5 bases at V and 6 bases at J, with 14 bases between the two ends. Germline V gives CDR1 MDHEN, CDR2 SYDVKM. CDR3 length equals 14 residues. The CDR3 sequence is CASSTGGRVQPQHF. The CDR3 DNA is TGTGCCAGCAGTACGGGAGGTCGGGTTCAGCCCCAGCATTTT. The complete variable domain, with remaining parts taken from reference TRBV28 and TRBJ1-5, reads DVKVTQSSRYLVKRTGEKVFLECVQDMDHENMFWYRQDPGLGLRLIYFSYDVKMKEKGDIPEGYSVSREKKERFSLILESASTNQTSMYLCASSTGGRVQPQHFGDGTRLSIL.

A note on this clonotype: This CDR3 is missing its conserved last phenylalanine or tryptophan, likely due to a read error. The chain links TRBV11-3 to TRBJ1-1, with no clear D. This CDR3 has 15 residues. The V and J ends lost 0 bases and 11 bases respectively, with 19 bases between them. Germline CDR1 and CDR2: SGHNT and YENEEA. As DNA, the CDR3 is TGTGCCAGCAGCTTAGATTCGGGGAGAGGCATTGAGGCTTTCTCT. It encodes CASSLDSGRGIEAFS.

Regarding this clonotype: Relative to the germline gene, one junction end is altered; a read error may explain this. The chain carries TRBV11-2 and TRBJ2-2, with D unresolved. CDR1 SGHAT and CDR2 FQNNGV come from the germline V gene. CDR3 length: 15 amino acids. The CDR3 DNA is TGTGCCGGCAGCTTAGATGCTAAATCCACCGGGGAGCTGTTTTTT. Translated: CAGSLDAKSTGELFF.

As regards this clonotype: This could be a read error, since a much larger clone is one nucleotide away. This chain links TRBV4-3 with TRBJ2-1; D is perhaps TRBD2 (6 bases). Germline CDR1 is LGHNA and CDR2 is YSLEER. The CDR3 totals 14 residues. V lost 3 bases and J 5 bases, leaving 11 bases between the germline ends. The CDR3 protein is CASSHNGSHNEQFF. Written as DNA, the CDR3 is TGCGCCAGCAGCCATAACGGGAGCCACAATGAGCAGTTCTTC.

As to this clonotype: One end of the junction fails to match germline, which may point to a read error. The CDR3 DNA reads as TGTGCCAGCCATAGGGGAGCCCCAGTACTCGGGGAGTTGTTTTTT. Translated: CASHRGAPVLGELFF. This chain links TRBV5-4 with TRBJ2-2, with D perhaps assigned TRBD1 or TRBD2 (5 bases each). Germline CDR1 reads SGHNT; CDR2 reads YYREEE (reference sequence). The CDR3 is made up of 15 amino acids. The whole variable domain, filled in from reference TRBV5-4 and TRBJ2-2, reads ETGVTQSPTHLIKTRGQQVTLRCSSQSGHNTVSWYQQALGQGPQFIFQYYREEENGRGNFPPRFSGLQFPNYSSELNVNALELDDSALYLCASHRGAPVLGELFFGEGSRLTVL.

The gene calls are TRBV11-2 and TRBJ2-3; no clear D. V was shortened by 1 base and J by 1 base, with 6 bases between the two germline ends. CDR1 and CDR2 (germline): SGHAT, FQNNGV. This CDR3 region has 14 residues. CDR3 residues: CASSLVGCTDTQYF. The CDR3 bases are TGTGCCAGCAGCTTAGTCGGTTGCACAGATACGCAGTATTTT.